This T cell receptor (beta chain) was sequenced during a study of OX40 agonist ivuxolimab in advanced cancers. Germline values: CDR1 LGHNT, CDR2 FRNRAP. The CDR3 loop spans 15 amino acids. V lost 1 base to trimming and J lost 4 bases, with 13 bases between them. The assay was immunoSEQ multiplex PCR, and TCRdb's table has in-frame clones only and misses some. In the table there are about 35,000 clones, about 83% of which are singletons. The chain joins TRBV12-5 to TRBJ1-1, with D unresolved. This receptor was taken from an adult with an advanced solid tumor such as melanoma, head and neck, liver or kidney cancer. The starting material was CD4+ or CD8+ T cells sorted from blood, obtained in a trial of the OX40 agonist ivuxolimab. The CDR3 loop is CASGLAKGMSTEAFF. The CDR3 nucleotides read TGTGCTAGTGGTTTGGCCAAGGGTATGAGCACTGAAGCTTTCTTT.